This TCR beta chain comes out of a study of blood T cell repertoires in COVID-19 (TCRdb year 2020). Looking at the study overall: Samples from collaborators originated in the United States, Italy and Spain and spanned both the acute and convalescent phases of COVID-19. The material from the prospective study consisted of cDNA or gDNA derived from T cells, B-cell-depleted T cells, or PBMCs. Subjects who had been exposed to COVID-19, were actively infected with it, or had recovered from it provided the deeply sampled blood TCRbeta repertoires that made up the dataset. The repertoires were released in a freely available public database intended as a resource for research on the immune response to SARS-CoV-2. Samples were obtained from the ongoing ImmuneRACE study (first 160 participants) and from over 1,000 subjects provided by 6 global collaborators. Sample metadata almost always included a de-identified subject ID, COVID-19 status, age in years and sex. HLA class I and class II types, where available, came from metadata supplied by the sample provider rather than from assay-based typing.

Points on this clone: The antigen it binds to is not known. No much larger clone exists at a distance of one base, and base qualities are not known.

What the authors observed across the whole study: The amount of clinical and demographic metadata varied by source and participant and was provided uncurated.

The immunoSEQ Assay, a bias-controlled multiplex PCR, was used to amplify TCRbeta CDR3 regions from genomic DNA. From the authors' description of their analysis: Nucleated cell counts per sample were estimated from amplification of reference gene primers within the assay. To quantify the absolute abundance of each unique TCRbeta CDR3 rearrangement, sequence reads were collapsed and filtered. Productive Simpson clonality was computed per sample as the square root of Simpson's diversity index over productive rearrangements. Imported from immuneACCESS, the table was reduced by TCRdb to in-frame sequences with V and J called. These copies leave out some clones; in studies compared against another copy, an unresolved V gene accounts for under half, and the cause of the remainder is not known. The V and J calls and clone size come from that table; D and trimming were worked out from the DNA. The sample table holds about 190,000 clones, of which approximately 81% were seen once. The ten largest clones take up 15% to 20% of the sample.

The CDR3 spans 13 residues, from the cysteine through the phenylalanine. The sequence is cut down to CDR3 DNA, 39 bases in frame from base 1. CDR1 and CDR2, per the germline V gene (reference sequence), are GTSNPN and SVGIG. Trimming accounts for 7 bases at V and 4 bases at J, while the number of junction bases matched to no gene is 6. Each collaborating institution followed its own protocols to collect whole blood in K2EDTA tubes. For TCRbeta analysis, collaborators shipped samples as frozen whole blood, isolated PBMCs, or DNA extracted from either of those sample types. This receptor was taken from a human donor in a cohort sampled during active COVID-19. Sequencing was performed on peripheral blood. The chain was built from TRBV30 and TRBJ2-7, with 11 bases aligning to TRBD2. The CDR3 reads CAFTSGRSYEQYF. In nucleotides, the sequence is TGTGCCTTCACTAGCGGGAGATCGTACGAGCAGTACTTC.